This TCR beta chain stems from a study of tumor and adjacent non-tumor tissue in lung cancer. At the level of the study: The patients, approximately 9 men and roughly 5 women, were 31 to 76 with stage I to III disease.

Germline V gene lookup returns CDR1 WSHSY and CDR2 SAAADI. The length of the CDR3 is 13 residues. V lost 8 bases to trimming and J lost 8 bases, with 13 bases between them. This clonotype was seen at least ten times. No antigen is known for it. The template was RNA from unsorted bulk tissue. Newly diagnosed lung cancer patients had thoracic surgery in China, August–late 2014, without prior chemotherapy. Three rounds of nested PCR, following a modified ARM-PCR protocol, produced the TCRbeta library. TCRdb fed the multiplex PCR reads into MiXCR, producing one record per CDR3 protein. The sample comprises around 140,000 distinct CDR3 sequences, approximately 72% of which are singletons, and 15% to 20% rests with the top ten. Study conclusions and caveats: Patients with more diverse tumor TCRs had worse survival.

Sequenced material: lung tumor tissue. This sequence was found in a man in his sixties with small cell lung cancer. This sequence joins TRBV10-2 and TRBJ1-6; D not resolved. CDR3 nucleotide sequence: TGCGCCAGCGGCGAGGGTTTTTATTCACCCCTCCACTTT. Protein: CASGEGFYSPLHF.